One sample yielded the 10 T cell receptor beta chains listed below, sequenced in a study of long-term antiretroviral therapy in people with HIV. The run of the v3.0 immunoSEQ assay was at survey level. Repertoires were generated with immunoSEQ multiplex PCR, while TCRdb's copy carries only in-frame clones and drops some. Among 25,000 to 35,000 clones, 95% were seen once, and the ten largest hold roughly 8%. The sequencing used unsorted PBMCs, collected 5.3 years after starting antiretroviral therapy. These receptors originate from a man under 40 with HIV.

The J gene is TRBJ2-2, the V gene TRBV30, with a possible D match to TRBD2 (6 bases). The ends were cut back, 5 bases at V and 4 bases at J, with 11 bases in the middle. Germline CDR1 and CDR2: GTSNPN and SVGIG (reference sequence). CDR3 length equals 13 residues. CDR3 amino acids: CAWDLGGTGELFF. The CDR3 DNA follows: TGTGCCTGGGATTTGGGGGGCACCGGGGAGCTGTTTTTT.

The rearrangement uses TRBV2 and TRBJ1-4; TRBD1 matches 8 bases. The CDR3 extends over 13 amino acids. The trim removed 8 bases at V and 4 bases at J, leaving 3 bases unmatched. Germline lookup yields CDR1 SNHLY and CDR2 FYNNEI. This CDR3 reads CASGTGGNEKLFF. The CDR3 nucleotides are TGTGCCAGCGGAACAGGGGGTAATGAAAAACTGTTTTTT.

The count of this clone is one. The chain employs TRBV5-1 and TRBJ2-2, with D perhaps matching TRBD1 or TRBD2 (5 bases each). The CDR3 contains 17 residues. V was shortened by 1 base and J by 3 bases, with 16 bases between the two germline ends. CDR1 is SGHRS, CDR2 YFSETQ, per germline. CDR3 DNA: TGCGCCAGCAGCTTGAAGGATGGGGGTTTCTACACCGGGGAGCTGTTTTTT. It encodes CASSLKDGGFYTGELFF.

The rearrangement joins TRBV2 to TRBJ2-1; TRBD2 is a possible D gene (6 bases). With 4 bases removed from V and 3 bases from J, the gap between germline ends came to 22 bases. Germline CDR1 SNHLY, CDR2 FYNNEI. The CDR3 sequence is 18 residues long. The CDR3 sequence is CASSGPPGWGEHYNEQFF. The CDR3 nucleotides read TGTGCCAGCAGTGGGCCGCCGGGTTGGGGGGAGCACTACAATGAGCAGTTCTTC.

J is TRBJ2-5 and V is TRBV11-2; D perhaps matches TRBD2 (6 bases). The germline V and J ends were trimmed by 4 bases and 3 bases, with 21 bases remaining between them. This CDR3 has 17 residues. CDR1 and CDR2 from the germline V gene are SGHAT and FQNNGV. Here the CDR3 DNA reads TGTGCCAGCAGCTATTTCCGGGACTTACGAACTAAAGAGACCCAGTACTTC. Encoded protein: CASSYFRDLRTKETQYF.

This clone has a single count. The chain uses TRBV9 and TRBJ1-1; D uncertain. V was pared by 3 bases and J by 3 bases, with 18 bases between. Germline lookup yields CDR1 SGDLS and CDR2 YYNGEE. The length of the CDR3 is 16 residues. The CDR3 loop is CASSAPRIGRDTEAFF. The CDR3 DNA reads as TGTGCCAGCAGCGCACCTCGGATAGGGAGAGACACTGAAGCTTTCTTT.

This clone was picked up one time. V usage is TRBV6-5 and J usage is TRBJ1-3, with no clear D. CDR1 is MNHEY and CDR2 is SVGAGI in the germline V gene. The CDR3 has 13 residues. Trimming removed 7 bases from V and 4 bases from J, with 11 bases in between. The CDR3 region has the DNA TGTGCCAGCACCAAGGGTGGGGGAAACACCATATATTTT. This sequence encodes CASTKGGGNTIYF.

The chain uses TRBV6-1 and TRBJ1-1; no reliable D call. Germline CDR1 and CDR2: MNHNS and SASEGT. CDR3 length: 10 residues. V shed 7 bases and J shed 2 bases, with 2 bases lying between them. Here the CDR3 reads CASINTEAFF. The DNA of the CDR3 is TGTGCCAGCATTAACACTGAAGCTTTCTTT.

The V call is TRBV5-1, the J call TRBJ1-1, with 7 bases lining up with TRBD1. V shed 4 bases, J shed 2 bases, and the junction held 11 bases outside the gene matches. Germline loops: CDR1 SGHRS, CDR2 YFSETQ. The CDR3 loop spans 16 amino acids. The CDR3 sequence: CASSLDPGQINTEAFF. Here the CDR3 DNA reads TGCGCCAGCAGCCTAGATCCGGGACAGATAAACACTGAAGCTTTCTTT.

The CDR3 reads CASSVVAGGLAGELFF. The CDR3 region has the DNA TGTGCCAGCAGCGTAGTGGCAGGGGGCTTGGCCGGGGAGCTGTTTTTT. The gene calls are TRBV9 and TRBJ2-2; TRBD1 matches at 8 bases. This CDR3 is built from 16 residues. Germline lookup yields CDR1 SGDLS and CDR2 YYNGEE. Unmatched junction bases numbered 7, after V lost 0 bases and J lost 6 bases.